The clone carrying this T cell receptor (beta chain) appeared a few times. The antigen remains unidentified. The V and J ends lost 6 bases and 1 base, in that order; junction bases with no gene match: 3. In germline, CDR1 is ENHRY, CDR2 SYGVKD. This CDR3 is built from 14 residues. This entry is derived from a study of cytomegalovirus exposure and HLA in healthy donors. A multiplex PCR was run with 60 Vbeta primers and 13 Jbeta primers. The table came from immunoSEQ multiplex PCR; TCRdb's copy has only in-frame clones and leaves some out. Of under 200,000 clones listed, about 80% were seen once; the top ten hold approximately 1.3%. Whole-study results and caveats: TCR beta chain V- and J-gene trimming was linked, in a later analysis, to a missense variant in DCLRE1C. Accurate prediction of HLA-A and HLA-B alleles (for most subjects) was reportedly achieved from TCR beta sequences. In a later analysis, specific HLA alleles were associated with approximately 17,000 TCR beta sequences at a 0.05 false discovery rate.

This chain joins TRBV10-3 and TRBJ2-7; 10 bases line up with TRBD1. The receptor was derived from a man aged 25-45 years in good health and CMV-seronegative. The specimen was PBMCs. CDR3 bases: TGTGCCATCAGGGGGACAGGGGTATCCTACGAGCAGTACTTC. This codes for CAIRGTGVSYEQYF.